A single sample is the source of the 15 T cell receptor beta chains below, sequenced in a study of T cell clonality in common variable immunodeficiency. Profiled with immunoSEQ multiplex PCR; TCRdb holds only in-frame clones, not every one. The sample shows over 40,000 clones, none of them appearing just once. The sequenced sample was peripheral blood mononuclear cells. The origin of the receptors is a person aged 18 to 75 in good health.

As to this clone: The CDR3 end is not reached by the read, which stops 3 residues before it; the germline J gene fills it in. The genes are TRBV27 and TRBJ2-7; 9 bases align to TRBD1. There are 15 residues in the CDR3. CDR1 and CDR2 from the germline V gene are MNHEY and SMNVEV (reference sequence). J was trimmed by 5 bases and V by 6 bases; bases with no gene match: 11. CDR3 region: CASRTTGTGKHEQYF. The CDR3 bases that were read are TGTGCCAGCAGGACTACCGGGACAGGGAAGCACGAG.

In regard to this clone: The read finishes 3 residues shy of the CDR3 end, and the germline J gene is used to complete it. V is TRBV2 and J is TRBJ2-5; 11 bases are a match to TRBD1. Germline assignment: CDR1 SNHLY and CDR2 FYNNEI. The CDR3 loop spans 15 amino acids. V lost 6 bases, J lost 1 base, and 4 bases stayed unmatched. CDR3 in amino acids: CASRRDRGGQETQYF. The DNA read from the CDR3 is TGTGCCAGCAGGAGGGACAGGGGGGGCCAAGAGACC. The full variable domain, completed using reference TRBV2 and TRBJ2-5, is EPEVTQTPSHQVTQMGQEVILRCVPISNHLYFYWYRQILGQKVEFLVSFYNNEISEKSEIFDDQFSVERPDGSNFTLKIRSTKLEDSAMYFCASRRDRGGQETQYFGPGTRLLVL.

The sample holds many counts of this clone. The read ends 3 residues before the CDR3 terminus; that terminus is restored from the germline J gene. The chain links TRBV18 to TRBJ1-2; unclear D gene. V lost 1 base, J lost 1 base, and 4 bases lay in between. CDR1 KGHSH and CDR2 LQKENI come from the germline V gene. This CDR3 has 13 amino acids. The CDR3 sequence: CASSPQGNYGYTF. The sequenced CDR3 bases are TGTGCCAGCTCACCACAGGGTAACTATGGC.

This clone was detected many times. Read sequence stops 3 residues before the CDR3 end, and the germline J gene provides the missing end. V gene TRBV30 combines with J gene TRBJ1-3, with 8 bases matching TRBD1. The CDR3 consists of 16 residues. CDR1 is GTSNPN and CDR2 is SVGIG in the germline V gene (reference sequence). V lost 2 bases to trimming and J lost 2 bases; unmatched junction nucleotides: 8. CDR3 amino acids: CAWSTRTGYAGNTIYF. Partial CDR3 DNA: TGTGCCTGGAGTACTCGGACAGGGTACGCTGGAAACACC.

This clone was found many times. The junction departs from the called germline gene at one end, perhaps through a read error. CDR3 bases read: TGTGCCAGCAGTCCCGACAGGGGCAACCAGCCC. It is translated as CASSPDRGNQP. The whole CDR3 protein is CASSPDRGNQPQHF. The V and J genes are TRBV2 and TRBJ1-5, with 8 bases identical to TRBD1. The CDR3 extends 3 residues past the end of the read, so its final part is completed from the germline J gene. Per germline, CDR1 SNHLY and CDR2 FYNNEI. This CDR3 spans 14 amino acids.

At least ten counts were recorded for this clone. The read ends 3 residues early relative to the CDR3; the germline J gene fills the gap. V is TRBV20-1 and J is TRBJ2-5; 10 bases map to TRBD2. The ends lost 0 bases at V and 2 bases at J; junction bases unmatched: 6. Germline V gene sequence: CDR1 DFQATT, CDR2 SNEGSKA (reference sequence). The CDR3 sequence is 16 residues long. This chain's CDR3 is CSARDQLAGEQETQYF. The sequenced CDR3 bases are TGCAGTGCTAGAGATCAGCTAGCGGGGGAACAAGAGACC.

CDR3 in amino acids: CASSLGRVDIDYTF. CDR3 bases read: TGTGCCAGCAGCTTAGGGAGGGTAGATATTGAC. J is TRBJ1-2 and V is TRBV7-2; D not certain. Read coverage stops 3 residues before the CDR3 terminus; the germline J gene supplies the remainder. CDR3 length: 14 residues. Germline lookup yields CDR1 SGHTA and CDR2 FQGNSA.

This clone was observed at least ten times. CDR3 DNA (partial): TGCAGTGCTAGAGACCTCTCTGGGGCCAACGTC. It translates to CSARDLSGANV. Given in full, the CDR3 is CSARDLSGANVLTF. J is TRBJ2-6 and V is TRBV20-1; D is undetermined. With the read ending 3 residues before the CDR3 end, the germline J gene is used to fill in that end. Looked up from germline, CDR1 is DFQATT and CDR2 is SNEGSKA (reference sequence). The CDR3 is 14 amino acids. V was trimmed by 0 bases and J by 0 bases, leaving 3 bases between them.

This clone was observed at least ten times. The read terminates 3 residues ahead of where the CDR3 ends, so the germline J gene completes it. This chain links TRBV2 with TRBJ1-6; 12 nucleotides align to TRBD1. From germline, CDR1 is SNHLY and CDR2 FYNNEI. Trimming cost V 4 bases and J 9 bases; bases outside gene matches: 4. The CDR3 spans 15 residues. The sequenced part of the CDR3 DNA is TGTGCCAGCAGTGCGGGACAGGGGGCTAGTTCACCC. Translated, it gives CASSAGQGASSP. The whole CDR3 is CASSAGQGASSPLHF.

This clone was seen repeatedly, ten times or more. Partial CDR3 DNA: TGTGCCAGCAGTGAACTGAGCAATCAGCCC. This gives the protein CASSELSNQP. The entire CDR3 reads CASSELSNQPQHF. V is TRBV2 and J is TRBJ1-5; D is unclear. The sequenced fragment ends 3 residues before the CDR3 boundary, so the rest is inferred from the germline J gene. Germline V gene data show CDR1 as SNHLY and CDR2 as FYNNEI. CDR3 length: 13 residues. Trimming took off 2 bases at V and 1 base at J, with 3 bases between the two ends.

This clone has a count of ten or more. The read ends 3 residues shy of where the CDR3 ends; the end is completed using the germline J gene. The rearrangement joins TRBV5-1 to TRBJ1-5; possibly TRBD1 for D (6 bases). Germline V CDR1 and CDR2: SGHRS, YFSETQ. V shed 1 base and J shed 4 bases, with 9 bases lying between them. The CDR3 runs 14 residues. CDR3: CASSLTTGNQPQHF. The covered CDR3 bases are TGCGCCAGCAGCTTGACTACAGGGAATCAGCCC.

This clone has a count of ten or more. CDR3 sequence reads: CASSERGGAGELFF. The sequenced part of the CDR3 DNA is TGTGCCAGCAGTGAAAGGGGGGGCGCCGGGGAG. The chain couples TRBV2 to TRBJ2-2, with D perhaps matching TRBD2 (7 bases). The read terminates 3 residues before the CDR3 end, so the remaining end is supplied by the germline J gene. The CDR3 has 14 amino acids. The germline gives CDR1 SNHLY, CDR2 FYNNEI. V was shortened by 2 bases and J by 6 bases, with 10 bases between the two germline ends.

This clone was found many times. The read comes to an end 3 residues before the CDR3 does, leaving the germline J gene to fill in the end. V gene TRBV5-1 combines with J gene TRBJ1-5, with 9 nucleotides matching TRBD1. The J segment lost 4 bases and the V segment lost 3 bases, leaving 2 bases of the junction unmatched. The germline V gene has CDR1 SGHRS and CDR2 YFSETQ. The CDR3 sequence is 14 residues long. The CDR3 bases that were read are TGCGCCAGCAGCTCCGGGACAGGGAATCAGCCC. It encodes CASSSGTGNQP. The whole CDR3 protein reads CASSSGTGNQPQHF. The complete variable domain, with remaining parts taken from reference TRBV5-1 and TRBJ1-5, reads KAGVTQTPRYLIKTRGQQVTLSCSPISGHRSVSWYQQTPGQGLQFLFEYFSETQRNKGNFPGRFSGRQFSNSRSEMNVSTLELGDSALYLCASSSGTGNQPQHFGDGTRLSIL.

This clone was counted at least ten times. CDR3 residues: CASSLGLAVPTDTQYF. Partial CDR3 DNA: TGCGCCAGCAGCTTGGGCCTAGCGGTCCCCACAGATACG. J is TRBJ2-3 and V is TRBV5-1; 7 bases fit TRBD2. The read terminates 3 residues before the CDR3 end, so the remaining end is supplied by the germline J gene. Trimming cost V 0 bases and J 2 bases; bases outside gene matches: 6. This CDR3 has 16 residues. Germline loops: CDR1 SGHRS, CDR2 YFSETQ.

Many counts were recorded for this clone. The read stops 3 residues short of the end of the CDR3; the missing end is completed from the germline J gene. V gene TRBV4-2 combines with J gene TRBJ1-4; D is perhaps TRBD1 (6 bases). This CDR3 is built from 15 residues. The V gene lost 3 bases and the J gene lost 6 bases, with 14 bases spanning the gap. Germline CDR1 is LGHNA and CDR2 is YNFKEQ. The CDR3 loop is CASSQAVGGDEKLFF. CDR3 bases read: TGTGCCAGCAGCCAGGCGGTAGGGGGAGATGAAAAA.